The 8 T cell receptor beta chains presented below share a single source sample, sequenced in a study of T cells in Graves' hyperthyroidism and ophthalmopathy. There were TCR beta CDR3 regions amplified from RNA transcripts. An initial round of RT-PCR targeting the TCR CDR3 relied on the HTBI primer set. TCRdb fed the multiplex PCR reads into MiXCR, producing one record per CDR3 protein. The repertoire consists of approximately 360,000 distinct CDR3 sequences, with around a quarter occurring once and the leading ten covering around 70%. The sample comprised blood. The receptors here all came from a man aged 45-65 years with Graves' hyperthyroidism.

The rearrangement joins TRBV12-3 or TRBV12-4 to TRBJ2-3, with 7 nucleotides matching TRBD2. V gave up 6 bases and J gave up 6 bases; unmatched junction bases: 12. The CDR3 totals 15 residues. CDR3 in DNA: TGTGCCAGCAGCTCTCTTGGCGGGAGTTACGATACGCAGTATTTT. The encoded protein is CASSSLGGSYDTQYF.

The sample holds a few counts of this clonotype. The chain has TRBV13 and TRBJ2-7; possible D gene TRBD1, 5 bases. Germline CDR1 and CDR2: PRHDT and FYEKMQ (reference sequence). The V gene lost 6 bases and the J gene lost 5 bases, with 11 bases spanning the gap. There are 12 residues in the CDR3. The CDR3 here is CASSGRAHEQYF. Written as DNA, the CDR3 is TGTGCCAGCAGTGGCAGGGCCCACGAGCAGTACTTC.

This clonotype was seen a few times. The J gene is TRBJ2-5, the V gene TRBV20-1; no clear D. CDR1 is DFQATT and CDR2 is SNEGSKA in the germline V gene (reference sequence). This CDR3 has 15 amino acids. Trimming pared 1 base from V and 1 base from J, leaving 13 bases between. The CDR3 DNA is TGCAGTGCTAGAGGAACTAACCGTTTCCAAGAGACCCAGTACTTC. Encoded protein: CSARGTNRFQETQYF.

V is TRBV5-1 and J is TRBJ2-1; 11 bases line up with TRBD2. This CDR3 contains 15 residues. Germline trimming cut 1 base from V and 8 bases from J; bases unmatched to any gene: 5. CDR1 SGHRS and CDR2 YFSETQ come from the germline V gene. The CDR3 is CASSLTSGSFYEQFF. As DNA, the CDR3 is TGCGCCAGCAGCTTGACTAGCGGGAGCTTTTATGAGCAGTTCTTC.

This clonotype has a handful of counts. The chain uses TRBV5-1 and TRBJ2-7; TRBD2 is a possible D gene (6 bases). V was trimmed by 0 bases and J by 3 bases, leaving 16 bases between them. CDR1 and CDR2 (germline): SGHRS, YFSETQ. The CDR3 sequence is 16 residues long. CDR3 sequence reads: CASSLDPGGTNYEQYF. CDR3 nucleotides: TGCGCCAGCAGCTTGGACCCCGGCGGGACCAACTACGAGCAGTACTTC.

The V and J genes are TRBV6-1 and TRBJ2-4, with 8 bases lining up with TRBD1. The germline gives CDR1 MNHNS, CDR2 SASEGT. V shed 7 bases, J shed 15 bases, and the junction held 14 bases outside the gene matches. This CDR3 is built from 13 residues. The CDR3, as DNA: TGTGCCAGCACCCCGACGGAAGGACAGGGACTGTACTTC. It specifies CASTPTEGQGLYF.

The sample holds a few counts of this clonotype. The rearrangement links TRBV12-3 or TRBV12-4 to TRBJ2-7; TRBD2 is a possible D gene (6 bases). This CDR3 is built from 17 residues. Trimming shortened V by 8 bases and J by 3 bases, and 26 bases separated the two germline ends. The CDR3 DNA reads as TGTGCCAGCGGGGGACCGGGACTCCAAAAATCACACTACGAGCAGTACTTC. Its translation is CASGGPGLQKSHYEQYF.

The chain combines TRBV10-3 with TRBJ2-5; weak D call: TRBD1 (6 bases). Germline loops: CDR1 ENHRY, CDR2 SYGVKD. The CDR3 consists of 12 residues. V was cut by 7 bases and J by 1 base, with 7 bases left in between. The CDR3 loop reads CAIMDSQETQYF. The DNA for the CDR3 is TGTGCCATCATGGACAGCCAAGAGACCCAGTACTTC.